The sequence of this T cell receptor beta chain was determined in a study of T cell responses to AZD1222 COVID-19 vaccine. Notes on the study in general: Repertoires were obtained solely post-peak T cell response.

TCRdb's table, derived via immunoSEQ multiplex PCR, lists solely in-frame clones and lacks some. The table lists under 150,000 clones, 93% of them singletons. A remark on this clone: Antigen: not known.

The CDR3 loop spans 14 amino acids. Per the germline V gene, CDR1 is LNHDA and CDR2 is SQIVND (reference sequence). J was trimmed by 5 bases and V by 6 bases; bases with no gene match: 5. The chain combines TRBV19 with TRBJ2-2, with 8 positions matching TRBD1. The receptor comes from an adult in good health. Material: peripheral blood, obtained on day 0 of AZD1222 vaccination. The CDR3 sequence is CASRLQGGTGELFF. In DNA, the CDR3 is TGTGCCAGTAGACTACAGGGGGGAACCGGGGAGCTGTTTTTT.